The entry that follows covers one T cell receptor beta chain sequence. This clone's antigen is unknown. No per-base quality is available; no much larger clone lies one base away. This sample is part of a study of T cell clones after liver transplantation (dated by TCRdb to about 2019). The study in broad terms: ITN030ST, the source of the samples, was a randomized trial that attempted immunosuppression withdrawal within 2 years of liver transplantation. Donor-reactive T cell clones were identified by TCRbeta sequencing following a pre-transplant mixed lymphocyte reaction and were subsequently tracked in post-transplant blood. As an antigen-independent comparator for the donor-reactive sequences, third party-reactive TCRbeta sequences from pre-transplant MLRs were identified as well. Three of the eight recipients were HCV-positive; the others were transplanted for non-autoimmune, non-viral indications. The subjects received no induction therapy and were kept on standard immunosuppression until randomization at 12-24 months post-transplant. Tolerance was defined as complete withdrawal of immunosuppression for at least one year without a rise in liver enzymes beyond twice the upper limit of normal. Blood samples were collected pre-transplant, pre-randomization before withdrawal, and post-randomization after either full withdrawal or failed withdrawal. A cohort of 8 liver transplant recipients was studied, of whom 3 were classified as tolerant and 5 as non-tolerant.

High-throughput TCRbeta CDR3 sequencing of frozen genomic DNA was performed by immunoSEQ, including PCR amplification, mapping, bias correction and internal controls. Under the source paper's analysis protocol: Only productive rearrangements were retained, with each unique TCRbeta sequence defined by its CDR3 nucleotide sequence together with its V and J gene. Donor-reactive sequences required at least 5-fold expansion in CFSE-low cells versus unstimulated pre-transplant cells and at least 0.01% frequency. To ensure at least 90% detection power, minimum frequency thresholds were set for each subject based on that subject's lowest-template unstimulated sample. Jensen-Shannon divergence between the top 1000 TCRbeta sequences post-transplant and pre-transplant was used to measure repertoire turnover. Two-sided Fisher's exact tests were used to test for changes in the detection of donor-reactive sequences. The clones in this table, taken by TCRdb from immuneACCESS, are in-frame only. Not every clone is retained; where verified, under half of the shortfall comes from an unresolved V gene, and the cause of the rest is unknown. V and J calls and clone size follow that table, whereas D and trimming were derived from the DNA. A total of tens of thousands of clones appear in this sample, 65% to 85% of them only once. The top ten clonotypes cover 0.4% to 0.6% of the sample.

Unstimulated PBMCs, after thawing, were stained for CD3, CD4 and CD8 and then FACS-sorted into CD3+CD4+ and CD3+CD8+ populations. All 8 studied subjects were randomized to withdrawal of immunosuppression. The Qiagen DNeasy Blood and Tissue Kit was used for genomic DNA isolation. A distance of 9 bases separates the germline ends of V and J, which lose 4 bases and 2 bases respectively. From a lookup of the germline V gene, CDR1 and CDR2 are ENHRY and SYGVKD. The CDR3 contains 13 residues, cysteine and phenylalanine counted. Only the CDR3 DNA stays, 39 bases, in frame from base 1. Broad study findings and their caveats: Donor-reactive sequences declined more than third party-reactive ones, suggesting partial antigen-specific deletion unrelated to withdrawal success. Without allograft tissue specimens, donor-reactive T cells may have migrated into the graft rather than being deleted. In two subjects, low numbers of available donor cells limited the measurable donor-reactive repertoire. A significant post-transplant decrease in circulating donor-reactive CD4 TCRbeta sequences was observed in most of the 8 subjects, irrespective of tolerance or HCV status. Conclusions were preliminary, limited by small, heterogeneous patient numbers and non-standardized post-transplant time points. When repertoire turnover was accounted for, significantly reduced detection of donor-reactive sequences was found in 7 of 8 subjects for CD4 and in 8 of 8 subjects for CD8.

The sequences come from CD4+ T cells from blood, collected 46 months after liver transplant. The rearranged chain carries TRBV10-3 and TRBJ2-7; there is no confident call for the D gene. The clonotype was recovered from a human patient who received a liver transplant. Following a transplant, some T cells may be graft donor cells, not patient cells. The DNA reads as follows: TGTGCCATCAGTGGGGCAGGCACCTACGAGCAGTACTTC. Its protein product is CAISGAGTYEQYF.